Given below is one T cell receptor beta chain in context. Its target is not known. Trimming stripped 7 bases from V and 3 bases from J, with 10 bases between. The germline gives CDR1 SNHLY, CDR2 FYNNEI. This CDR3 has 13 amino acids. Some clones are missing from TCRdb's copy, which holds only in-frame ones; the method was immunoSEQ multiplex PCR. The sample records around 100,000 clones, about 85% being singletons. This entry is derived from a study of T cell responses to AZD1222 COVID-19 vaccine. Points from the study as a whole: Rises in breadth and depth of Spike-specific TCRs came after two AZD1222 doses. There were repertoire samples only from the period after the peak T cell response. The span of vaccine-associated CD4 TCRs extended across spike, with dominance at 160-218 and 743-854. Clonal diversity may have been underestimated in mostly white British donors.

The sequencing used peripheral blood, collected 28 days after the second AZD1222 dose. The rearrangement uses TRBV2 and TRBJ1-5; D is unresolved. The source of this sequence is an adult who received the AZD1222 COVID-19 vaccine. CDR3 DNA: TGTGCCAGCAACTGGGAACCCAATCAGCCCCAGCATTTT. This encodes CASNWEPNQPQHF.